This T cell receptor (beta chain) was sequenced during a study of response to subunit inactivated influenza vaccine. General study results and limits: Few additional T cells are recruited per seasonal influenza vaccination, authors suggested.

TCRdb itself ran the RT-PCR reads through MiXCR, one entry per CDR3 protein. Of roughly 460,000 distinct CDR3 sequences in the sample, approximately 10% were seen once. The CDR3 is made up of 13 amino acids. V lost 3 bases to trimming and J lost 2 bases, with 7 bases between them. CDR1 is MNHEY and CDR2 is SVGEGT in the germline V gene. This clonotype was counted only a few times. Its target is not known. The sample in question was PBMCs from blood, obtained around seven weeks after vaccination. The chain carries TRBV6-2 or TRBV6-3 and TRBJ1-2; D uncertain. The clonotype was recovered from a man between 45 and 60 years old who received an inactivated influenza vaccine. The CDR3 DNA is TGTGCCAGCAGTTATACGGGGAACTATGGCTACACCTTC. This translates into CASSYTGNYGYTF.